These 6 T cell receptor beta chains originate from one sample sequenced in a study of shared clonotypes between healthy human individuals. Assay used: immunoSEQ multiplex PCR; TCRdb lists only in-frame clones, some missing. The data hold millions of clones, with about 92% observed a single time. CD45RO-negative CD8 cells positively selected for CCR7 made up the naive population, which excluded terminally differentiated effector memory CD45RA+ cells. Sequencing was carried out using naive CD8+ T cells from PBMCs. These receptors came from a man between 18 and 35 years old in good health. Some clones in this sample may be carry-over from other donors' samples.

Points on this clone: The same CDR3 also results from other DNA sequences found in this sample. The CDR3 is CASSLRTIYEQYF. CDR3 bases: TGTGCCAGCAGTTTACGGACTATCTACGAGCAGTACTTC. The V call is TRBV28, the J call TRBJ2-7; D might be TRBD2 (6 bases). V was clipped by 2 bases and J by 3 bases, with 8 bases between them. CDR3 length equals 13 residues. Germline loops: CDR1 MDHEN, CDR2 SYDVKM.

This chain connects TRBV10-3 to TRBJ2-2; 13 positions agree with TRBD2. Germline assignment: CDR1 ENHRY and CDR2 SYGVKD. The CDR3 spans 17 residues. The J segment lost 5 bases and the V segment lost 8 bases, leaving 11 bases of the junction unmatched. In nucleotides, the CDR3 is TGTGCCATCGGGGAACTGGGACTAGCGGGACTAACCGGGGAGCTGTTTTTT. Protein: CAIGELGLAGLTGELFF.

On this clone: This sample also contains other DNA sequences that code for the same CDR3. The J gene is TRBJ2-7, the V gene TRBV27, with 7 bases lining up with TRBD2. V trimming: 0 bases; J trimming: 3 bases; junction bases outside the gene matches: 2. Germline loops: CDR1 MNHEY, CDR2 SMNVEV (reference sequence). This CDR3 region has 14 residues. The CDR3 loop is CASSLSGRVYEQYF. The CDR3 DNA reads as TGTGCCAGCAGTTTATCGGGGAGGGTCTACGAGCAGTACTTC.

V is TRBV29-1 and J is TRBJ2-1, with D possibly called TRBD1 or TRBD2 (6 bases each). Germline V gene lookup returns CDR1 SQVTM and CDR2 ANQGSEA. Trimming cost V 7 bases and J 4 bases, with 14 bases left between them. This CDR3 region has 13 residues. CDR3 protein: CSGGGSPYNEQFF. The CDR3 DNA sequence: TGCAGCGGAGGGGGGAGCCCATACAATGAGCAGTTCTTC.

This chain links TRBV6-4 with TRBJ2-2, with 9 bases that match TRBD2. V dropped 5 bases and J dropped 5; count of bases not matched to a gene: 9. This CDR3 has 16 amino acids. Germline CDR1 and CDR2: MRHNA and SNTAGT. The CDR3 DNA sequence: TGTGCCAGCAGTCGAGTAGCGGGAGTTGAGACCGGGGAGCTGTTTTTT. Its protein is CASSRVAGVETGELFF.

The chain is built from TRBV27 and TRBJ2-7; tentative D call: TRBD2 (6 bases). V was trimmed by 2 bases and J by 3 bases, leaving 8 bases between them. From germline, CDR1 is MNHEY and CDR2 SMNVEV (reference sequence). CDR3 size: 13 residues. The CDR3 loop reads CASSLVEGYEQYF. DNA of the CDR3: TGTGCCAGCAGTTTAGTGGAGGGCTACGAGCAGTACTTC.